These 31 T cell receptor beta chains share one sample of origin, sequenced in a study of shared clonotypes between healthy human individuals. Data came from immunoSEQ multiplex PCR; TCRdb stores just in-frame clones and leaves some out. Of around 2.5 million clones in the sample, approximately 93% were seen once. Sequencing input: naive CD4+ T cells from PBMCs. The subset is: CD45RA+ positively selected. The receptors originated from a young man in good health. Some clones in this sample may be carry-over from other donors' samples.

On this clone: Other DNA sequences in this specimen translate into the identical CDR3. The chain is built from TRBV20-1 and TRBJ1-1; D is unclear. CDR3 length equals 11 residues. The V and J ends lost 2 bases and 3 bases respectively, with 4 bases between them. The V gene's germline CDR1 is DFQATT and CDR2 SNEGSKA (reference sequence). The CDR3 DNA is TGCAGTGCTAGATCCGACACTGAAGCTTTCTTT. Protein sequence: CSARSDTEAFF.

The J gene is TRBJ2-1, the V gene TRBV5-1; 8 bases match TRBD2. With 6 bases clipped from V and 4 bases from J, the junction kept 9 bases outside the gene matches. The CDR3 loop spans 15 amino acids. CDR1 is SGHRS and CDR2 is YFSETQ in the germline V gene. The DNA of the CDR3 is TGCGCCAGCACGGACGCTAGCGGGTCTTACAATGAGCAGTTCTTC. It is translated as CASTDASGSYNEQFF. Combining the CDR3 with reference TRBV5-1 and TRBJ2-1 gives the whole variable domain KAGVTQTPRYLIKTRGQQVTLSCSPISGHRSVSWYQQTPGQGLQFLFEYFSETQRNKGNFPGRFSGRQFSNSRSEMNVSTLELGDSALYLCASTDASGSYNEQFFGPGTRLTVL.

The chain is built from TRBV9 and TRBJ1-6, with 7 nucleotides matching TRBD1. The junction had 10 bases not matched to a gene; V was cut back by 3 bases and J by 7 bases. Germline CDR1 is SGDLS and CDR2 is YYNGEE. The CDR3 is 16 residues long. In DNA form, the CDR3 reads TGTGCCAGCAGCGCTGGGAGGGACAGCGGAAATTCACCCCTCCACTTT. It is translated as CASSAGRDSGNSPLHF. Full variable domain (rest looked up from reference TRBV9 and TRBJ1-6): DSGVTQTPKHLITATGQRVTLRCSPRSGDLSVYWYQQSLDQGLQFLIQYYNGEERAKGNILERFSAQQFPDLHSELNLSSLELGDSALYFCASSAGRDSGNSPLHFGNGTRLTVT.

The chain links TRBV18 to TRBJ2-6; no definite D call. Germline V gene data show CDR1 as KGHSH and CDR2 as LQKENI. The CDR3 totals 13 residues. The V end lost 3 bases, the J end lost 8 bases, and 8 bases lay between the germline ends. The CDR3 reads CASSPDVTNVLTF. The CDR3 DNA follows: TGTGCCAGCTCACCGGACGTGACCAACGTCCTGACTTTC. Full variable domain (missing parts from reference TRBV18 and TRBJ2-6): NAGVMQNPRHLVRRRGQEARLRCSPMKGHSHVYWYRQLPEEGLKFMVYLQKENIIDESGMPKERFSAEFPKEGPSILRIQQVVRGDSAAYFCASSPDVTNVLTFGAGSRLTVL.

The chain combines TRBV27 with TRBJ2-1; D perhaps matches TRBD2 (6 bases). The CDR3 spans 18 residues. Germline V gene lookup returns CDR1 MNHEY and CDR2 SMNVEV (reference sequence). V was cut by 4 bases and J by 0 bases, with 19 bases left in between. CDR3 sequence: CASSSRIGTSSSYNEQFF. CDR3 nucleotide sequence: TGTGCCAGCAGTTCTCGTATCGGGACTTCCAGCTCCTACAATGAGCAGTTCTTC.

This chain connects TRBV29-1 to TRBJ2-3; D is unresolved. V was pared by 6 bases and J by 6 bases, with 7 bases between. CDR1 and CDR2 from the germline V gene are SQVTM and ANQGSEA. This CDR3 comprises 10 residues. This chain's CDR3 is CSVDSDTQYF. The CDR3, as DNA: TGCAGCGTCGATAGCGATACGCAGTATTTT.

This clone was observed a single time. This chain uses TRBV30 with TRBJ2-5; D is perhaps TRBD2 (5 bases). Germline loops: CDR1 GTSNPN, CDR2 SVGIG (reference sequence). With 0 bases removed from V and 4 bases from J, the gap between germline ends came to 12 bases. The CDR3 spans 14 residues. CDR3: CAWSVLGVRETQYF. The CDR3 nucleotides read TGTGCCTGGAGTGTTTTGGGAGTCAGAGAGACCCAGTACTTC.

The chain carries TRBV5-1 and TRBJ2-1, with D hard to call. The CDR3 is made up of 15 amino acids. Germline lookup yields CDR1 SGHRS and CDR2 YFSETQ. V was shortened by 1 base and J by 0 bases, with 8 bases between the two germline ends. CDR3 protein: CASSLLTASYNEQFF. The CDR3 DNA is TGCGCCAGCAGCTTGTTGACTGCCTCCTACAATGAGCAGTTCTTC. The entire variable domain, with the rest obtained from reference TRBV5-1 and TRBJ2-1, is as follows: KAGVTQTPRYLIKTRGQQVTLSCSPISGHRSVSWYQQTPGQGLQFLFEYFSETQRNKGNFPGRFSGRQFSNSRSEMNVSTLELGDSALYLCASSLLTASYNEQFFGPGTRLTVL.

The J gene is TRBJ2-1, the V gene TRBV6-6, with 13 bases fitting TRBD2. V was pared by 2 bases and J by 9 bases, with 7 bases of the junction left unmatched. The CDR3 is 16 amino acids. CDR1 and CDR2 from the germline V gene are MNHNY and SVGAGI (reference sequence). The CDR3 reads CASSYPTSGRFGEQFF. The CDR3 nucleotides are TGTGCCAGCAGTTACCCGACTAGCGGGAGGTTCGGTGAGCAGTTCTTC.

This clone was observed once. The rearrangement links TRBV5-5 to TRBJ2-7; D possibly corresponds to TRBD2 (6 bases). V dropped 3 bases and J dropped 0 bases, with 13 bases sitting between them. The CDR3 is made up of 15 amino acids. Germline V gene data show CDR1 as SGHKS and CDR2 as YYEKEE (reference sequence). The CDR3 loop reads CASSSGLRSSYEQYF. The CDR3 nucleotides read TGTGCCAGCAGCTCGGGACTTCGCAGCTCCTACGAGCAGTACTTC.

The rearrangement joins TRBV9 to TRBJ2-1, with 7 bases matching TRBD2. The CDR3 runs to 13 residues. V was pared by 3 bases and J by 9 bases, with 6 bases of the junction left unmatched. Germline CDR1 SGDLS, CDR2 YYNGEE. The CDR3 here is CASSARGRTEQFF. The CDR3 nucleotides read TGTGCCAGCAGCGCTCGCGGGAGAACTGAGCAGTTCTTC.

This sequence joins TRBV18 and TRBJ2-6, with no clear D. V was clipped by 2 bases and J by 2 bases, with 7 bases between them. The CDR3 runs to 15 residues. Per germline, CDR1 KGHSH and CDR2 LQKENI. CDR3 bases: TGTGCCAGCTCACCAAACGTTCCTGGGGCCAACGTCCTGACTTTC. It yields the protein CASSPNVPGANVLTF.

V gene TRBV7-9 combines with J gene TRBJ2-2, with D uncertain. Per the germline V gene, CDR1 is SEHNR and CDR2 is FQNEAQ (reference sequence). The CDR3 loop spans 10 amino acids. Trimming shortened V by 8 bases and J by 5 bases, and 3 bases separated the two germline ends. The CDR3 sequence: CASGTGELFF. In nucleotides, the CDR3 is TGTGCCAGCGGGACCGGGGAGCTGTTTTTT.

Worth noting for this clone: Distinct nucleotide sequences in the sample also encode this CDR3. The V gene is TRBV5-1, the J gene TRBJ2-1; TRBD2 matches 11 bases. With 3 bases clipped from V and 1 base from J, the junction kept 6 bases outside the gene matches. This CDR3 is 17 amino acids long. Germline loops: CDR1 SGHRS, CDR2 YFSETQ. The CDR3 bases are TGCGCCAGCAGCTGGGGGCTAGCGGGAGGTTCCTACAATGAGCAGTTCTTC. It encodes CASSWGLAGGSYNEQFF.

Points on this clone: Other nucleotide sequences from this sample produce the same CDR3. The rearrangement links TRBV11-2 to TRBJ2-1; 10 bases fit TRBD2. This CDR3 region has 15 residues. CDR1 is SGHAT, CDR2 FQNNGV, per germline. The V segment lost 1 base and the J segment 4 bases; nucleotides outside the gene matches: 1. The CDR3 coding sequence is TGTGCCAGCAGCTTAGCTAGCGGGAGTTACAATGAGCAGTTCTTC. It encodes CASSLASGSYNEQFF. Full variable domain (missing parts from reference TRBV11-2 and TRBJ2-1): EAGVAQSPRYKIIEKRQSVAFWCNPISGHATLYWYQQILGQGPKLLIQFQNNGVVDDSQLPKDRFSAERLKGVDSTLKIQPAKLEDSAVYLCASSLASGSYNEQFFGPGTRLTVL.

The chain employs TRBV5-6 and TRBJ1-5; D perhaps matches TRBD1 (5 bases). The CDR3 sequence is 18 residues long. Trimming took off 2 bases at V and 5 bases at J, with 23 bases between the two ends. The germline V gene encodes CDR1 SGHDT and CDR2 YYEEEE. CDR3 protein: CASSLAGVSRYTDQPQHF. The CDR3 DNA follows: TGTGCCAGCAGCTTAGCGGGGGTTTCTCGGTACACTGATCAGCCCCAGCATTTT. The full variable domain, in which reference TRBV5-6 and TRBJ1-5 provide the parts outside the CDR3, is DAGVTQSPTHLIKTRGQQVTLRCSPKSGHDTVSWYQQALGQGPQFIFQYYEEEERQRGNFPDRFSGHQFPNYSSELNVNALLLGDSALYLCASSLAGVSRYTDQPQHFGDGTRLSIL.

This chain connects TRBV25-1 to TRBJ1-2, with D unclear. Germline V lookup: CDR1 MGHDK, CDR2 SYGVNS. This CDR3 has 13 amino acids. V dropped 4 bases and J dropped 2 bases, with 8 bases sitting between them. CDR3 region: CASSALGNYGYTF. In nucleotides, the CDR3 is TGTGCCAGCAGTGCCCTAGGCAACTATGGCTACACCTTC.

The chain couples TRBV21-1 to TRBJ1-4; the table names TRBD1, a call not compared with the DNA. TRBV21-1 is annotated as a pseudogene. The CDR3 is made up of 18 amino acids. The CDR3 sequence is CASSKYGGAVLLHEKLFF. For the CDR3, the DNA is TGTGCCAGCAGCAAATATGGGGGCGCGGTCCTTTTACATGAAAAACTGTTTTTT.

A remark on this clone: The junction and the germline gene differ at one end; a read error may be behind it. The J gene is TRBJ2-3, the V gene TRBV27, with 9 bases identical to TRBD2. This CDR3 has 13 amino acids. CDR1 MNHEY and CDR2 SMNVEV come from the germline V gene (reference sequence). CDR3 amino acids: CASSLSSGRPLDF. CDR3 nucleotide sequence: TGTGCCAGCAGTTTATCTAGCGGGAGACCCCTCGATTTT.

The chain uses TRBV12-5 and TRBJ2-3; 7 bases match TRBD1. The CDR3 is 13 residues long. CDR1 LGHNT and CDR2 FRNRAP come from the germline V gene. The ends lost 6 bases at V and 3 bases at J; junction bases unmatched: 3. CDR3 region: CASGPGQTDTQYF. CDR3 in DNA: TGTGCTAGTGGCCCGGGACAGACAGATACGCAGTATTTT.

V is TRBV25-1 and J is TRBJ2-1; perhaps TRBD2 as D (6 bases). V lost 4 bases to trimming and J lost 8 bases, with 21 bases between them. Germline lookup yields CDR1 MGHDK and CDR2 SYGVNS. The CDR3 has 16 amino acids. CDR3 nucleotides: TGTGCCAGCAGTGGGGCCCTTGGGCTAGCGTCGCATGAGCAGTTCTTC. Translated: CASSGALGLASHEQFF.

The chain carries TRBV12-5 and TRBJ1-1; D gene unclear. CDR3 size: 17 residues. The V and J ends lost 0 bases and 0 bases respectively, with 14 bases between them. The germline CDR1 and CDR2 sequences are LGHNT and FRNRAP. The CDR3 loop reads CASGLVLRGTLNTEAFF. The CDR3, as DNA: TGTGCTAGTGGTTTGGTACTCAGAGGCACCTTGAACACTGAAGCTTTCTTT. Full variable domain (outside the CDR3, taken from reference TRBV12-5 and TRBJ1-1): DARVTQTPRHKVTEMGQEVTMRCQPILGHNTVFWYRQTMMQGLELLAYFRNRAPLDDSGMPKDRFSAEMPDATLATLKIQPSEPRDSAVYFCASGLVLRGTLNTEAFFGQGTRLTVV.

The chain couples TRBV14 to TRBJ1-5; D is undetermined. V was shortened by 7 bases and J by 2 bases, with 12 bases between the two germline ends. From germline, CDR1 is SGHDN and CDR2 FVKESK. This CDR3 contains 14 residues. CDR3: CASKTSDGNQPQHF. The CDR3 bases are TGTGCCAGCAAAACTAGCGATGGCAATCAGCCCCAGCATTTT. The whole variable domain, filled in from reference TRBV14 and TRBJ1-5, reads EAGVTQFPSHSVIEKGQTVTLRCDPISGHDNLYWYRRVMGKEIKFLLHFVKESKQDESGMPNNRFLAERTGGTYSTLKVQPAELEDSGVYFCASKTSDGNQPQHFGDGTRLSIL.

CDR3 residues: CSGNQGGETQYF. CDR3 DNA sequence: TGCAGCGGGAACCAGGGGGGAGAGACCCAGTACTTC. The rearrangement joins TRBV29-1 to TRBJ2-5, with a tentative D call TRBD1 (7 bases). V gave up 7 bases and J gave up 4 bases, with 13 bases separating them. The CDR3 runs 12 residues. Per germline, CDR1 SQVTM and CDR2 ANQGSEA.

The chain employs TRBV5-6 and TRBJ2-5; the match to TRBD1 covers 11 bases. The CDR3 consists of 17 residues. Germline V lookup: CDR1 SGHDT, CDR2 YYEEEE. V lost 3 bases, J lost 5 bases, and 12 bases stayed unmatched. CDR3 loop: CASSWRWGQGVLETQYF. DNA for the CDR3: TGTGCCAGCAGCTGGCGTTGGGGACAGGGGGTCTTGGAGACCCAGTACTTC.

A note on this clone: Other DNA sequences in this sample translate to the same CDR3. This sequence joins TRBV2 and TRBJ2-7; D is possibly TRBD1 (5 bases). Germline values: CDR1 SNHLY, CDR2 FYNNEI. The CDR3 length is 14 residues. V was shortened by 3 bases and J by 1 base, with 10 bases between the two germline ends. Written as DNA, the CDR3 is TGTGCCAGCAGTGATCAGGGCGCATCCTACGAGCAGTACTTC. It translates to CASSDQGASYEQYF.

The chain combines TRBV2 with TRBJ2-7; TRBD1 might be the D (7 bases). This CDR3 has 12 residues. Per the germline V gene, CDR1 is SNHLY and CDR2 is FYNNEI. Trimming removed 8 bases from V and 6 bases from J, with 14 bases in between. The CDR3 sequence is CASVSRGAEQYF. CDR3 DNA sequence: TGTGCCAGCGTCTCCAGGGGGGCCGAGCAGTACTTC.

The chain combines TRBV5-1 with TRBJ2-2; 7 bases align to TRBD2. The ends lost 4 bases at V and 6 bases at J; junction bases unmatched: 15. Per the germline V gene, CDR1 is SGHRS and CDR2 is YFSETQ. The CDR3 is 17 residues long. Here the CDR3 reads CASSGRRGAGVSGELFF. CDR3 sequence (DNA): TGCGCCAGCAGCGGACGCCGTGGTGCGGGAGTGTCCGGGGAGCTGTTTTTT.

The chain combines TRBV14 with TRBJ1-1; 9 bases fit TRBD1. J was trimmed by 8 bases and V by 3 bases; bases with no gene match: 4. CDR1 is SGHDN and CDR2 is FVKESK in the germline V gene. The CDR3 sequence is 13 residues long. CDR3 protein: CASSHGQGSEAFF. The CDR3 nucleotides are TGTGCCAGCAGCCATGGACAGGGGAGCGAAGCTTTCTTT.

This sequence joins TRBV4-2 and TRBJ1-2; no clear D. Trimming took 3 bases from V and 8 from J, leaving 19 bases between them. This CDR3 comprises 15 residues. In germline, CDR1 is LGHNA, CDR2 YNFKEQ. For the CDR3, the DNA is TGTGCCAGCAGCCAGAAGACGGCAGACGATTGGGGCTACACCTTC. Residues: CASSQKTADDWGYTF.

Here the CDR3 DNA reads TGTGCCAGCAGCTTTCTACAGGGAGGCTCTGGAAACACCATATATTTT. It specifies CASSFLQGGSGNTIYF. The chain has TRBV5-6 and TRBJ1-3; TRBD1 is a possible D gene (6 bases). Trimming took off 2 bases at V and 0 bases at J, with 12 bases between the two ends. Germline V gene lookup returns CDR1 SGHDT and CDR2 YYEEEE. The length of the CDR3 is 16 residues. Using reference TRBV5-6 and TRBJ1-3 for the parts outside the CDR3, the full variable domain is DAGVTQSPTHLIKTRGQQVTLRCSPKSGHDTVSWYQQALGQGPQFIFQYYEEEERQRGNFPDRFSGHQFPNYSSELNVNALLLGDSALYLCASSFLQGGSGNTIYFGEGSWLTVV.